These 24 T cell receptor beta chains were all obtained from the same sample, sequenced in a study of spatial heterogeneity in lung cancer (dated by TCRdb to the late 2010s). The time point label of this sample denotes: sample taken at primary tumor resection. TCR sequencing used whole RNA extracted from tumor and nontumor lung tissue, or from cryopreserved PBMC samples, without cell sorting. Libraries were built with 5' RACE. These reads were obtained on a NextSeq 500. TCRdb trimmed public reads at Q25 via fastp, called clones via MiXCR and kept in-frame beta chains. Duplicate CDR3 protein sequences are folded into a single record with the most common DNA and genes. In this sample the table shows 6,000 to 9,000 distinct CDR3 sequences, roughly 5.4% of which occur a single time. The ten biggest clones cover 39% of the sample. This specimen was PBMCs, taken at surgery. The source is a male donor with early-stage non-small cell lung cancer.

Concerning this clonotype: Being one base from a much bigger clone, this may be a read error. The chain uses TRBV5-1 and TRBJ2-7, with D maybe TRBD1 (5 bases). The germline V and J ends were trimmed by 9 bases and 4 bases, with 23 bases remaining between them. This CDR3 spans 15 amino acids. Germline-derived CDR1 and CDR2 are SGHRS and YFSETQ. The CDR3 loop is CATPLFPGQTYEQYF. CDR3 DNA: TGCGCCACCCCACTATTTCCAGGGCAAACGTACGAGCAGTACTTC.

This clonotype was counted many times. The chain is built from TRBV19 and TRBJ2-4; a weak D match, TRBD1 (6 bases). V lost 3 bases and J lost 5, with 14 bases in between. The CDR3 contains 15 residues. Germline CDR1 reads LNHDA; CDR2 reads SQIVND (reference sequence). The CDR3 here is CASSMWGRRENIQYF. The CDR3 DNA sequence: TGTGCCAGTAGTATGTGGGGGCGCAGGGAAAACATTCAGTACTTC.

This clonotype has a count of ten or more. This chain's CDR3 is CASSSKGQGKVAFF. The CDR3 DNA is TGTGCCAGCAGTTCAAAGGGACAGGGGAAGGTAGCTTTCTTT. The chain couples TRBV12-3 or TRBV12-4 to TRBJ1-1; 10 bases agree with TRBD1. V shed 4 bases, J shed 10 bases, and the junction held 9 bases outside the gene matches. The CDR3 sequence is 14 residues long.

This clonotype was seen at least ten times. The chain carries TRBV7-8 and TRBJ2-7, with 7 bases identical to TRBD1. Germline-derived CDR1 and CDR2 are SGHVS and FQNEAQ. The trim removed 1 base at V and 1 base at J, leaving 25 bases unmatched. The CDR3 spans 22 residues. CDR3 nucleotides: TGTGCCAGCAGCTTAGGAGCTACGAAGTTGAGTTTAGGGGACAGAAATTCCTACGAGCAGTACTTC. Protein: CASSLGATKLSLGDRNSYEQYF.

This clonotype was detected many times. The CDR3 reads CASSPGQGASNQPQHF. For the CDR3, the DNA is TGTGCCAGCTCACCAGGACAGGGGGCGAGCAATCAGCCCCAGCATTTT. The chain has TRBV18 and TRBJ1-5; TRBD1 matches 11 bases. Per germline, CDR1 KGHSH and CDR2 LQKENI. This CDR3 comprises 16 residues. The J segment lost 1 base and the V segment lost 2 bases, leaving 1 base of the junction unmatched.

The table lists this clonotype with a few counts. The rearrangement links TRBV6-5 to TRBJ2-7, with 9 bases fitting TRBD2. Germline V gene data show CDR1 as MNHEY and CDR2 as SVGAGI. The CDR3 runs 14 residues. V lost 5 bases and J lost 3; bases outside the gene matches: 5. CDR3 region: CASSQGTSRYEQYF. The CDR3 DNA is TGTGCCAGCAGTCAGGGGACTAGCCGCTACGAGCAGTACTTC.

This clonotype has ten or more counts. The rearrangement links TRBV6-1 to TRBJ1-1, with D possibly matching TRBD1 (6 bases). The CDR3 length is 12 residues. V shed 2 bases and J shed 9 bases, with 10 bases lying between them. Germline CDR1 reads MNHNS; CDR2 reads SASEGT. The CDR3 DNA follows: TGTGCCAGCAGTGAACGGGGGCATAAAGCTTTCTTT. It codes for CASSERGHKAFF.

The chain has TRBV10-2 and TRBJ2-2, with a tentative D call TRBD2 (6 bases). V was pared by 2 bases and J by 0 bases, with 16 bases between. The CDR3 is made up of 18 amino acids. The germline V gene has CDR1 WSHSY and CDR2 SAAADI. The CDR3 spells CASSEDPRTGANTGELFF. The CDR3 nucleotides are TGCGCCAGCAGTGAGGACCCCCGGACGGGGGCGAACACCGGGGAGCTGTTTTTT.

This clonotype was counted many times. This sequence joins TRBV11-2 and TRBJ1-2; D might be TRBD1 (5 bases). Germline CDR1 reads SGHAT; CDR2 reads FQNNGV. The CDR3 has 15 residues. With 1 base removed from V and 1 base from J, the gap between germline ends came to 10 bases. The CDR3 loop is CASSLAPGGNYGYTF. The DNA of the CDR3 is TGTGCCAGCAGCTTAGCTCCTGGGGGTAACTATGGCTACACCTTC.

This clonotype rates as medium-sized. CDR3 in DNA: TGTGCCTGGAGTGTGACTAGCGTCGTTGGCGAGCAGTACTTC. Its protein is CAWSVTSVVGEQYF. This rearrangement joins TRBV30 to TRBJ2-7; 8 nucleotides line up with TRBD2. With V trimmed by 0 bases and J by 6 bases, 7 bases remained unmatched. The CDR3 has 14 residues. Germline V gene data show CDR1 as GTSNPN and CDR2 as SVGIG (reference sequence).

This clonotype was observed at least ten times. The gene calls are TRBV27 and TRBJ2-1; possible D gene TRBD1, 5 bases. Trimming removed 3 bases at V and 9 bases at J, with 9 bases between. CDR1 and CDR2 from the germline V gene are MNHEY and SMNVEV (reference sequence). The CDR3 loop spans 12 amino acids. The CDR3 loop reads CASSFQGGEQFF. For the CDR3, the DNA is TGTGCCAGCAGTTTTCAGGGCGGTGAGCAGTTCTTC.

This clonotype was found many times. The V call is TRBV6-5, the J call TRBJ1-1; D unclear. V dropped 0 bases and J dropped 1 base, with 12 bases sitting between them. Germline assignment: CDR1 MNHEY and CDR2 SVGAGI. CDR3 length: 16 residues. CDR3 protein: CASSYSIRQTNTEAFF. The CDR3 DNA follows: TGTGCCAGCAGTTACTCGATCAGGCAGACGAACACTGAAGCTTTCTTT.

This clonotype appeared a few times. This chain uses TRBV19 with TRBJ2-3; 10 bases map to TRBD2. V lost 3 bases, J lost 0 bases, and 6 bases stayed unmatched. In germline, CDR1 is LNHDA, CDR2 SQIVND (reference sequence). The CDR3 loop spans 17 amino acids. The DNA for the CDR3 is TGTGCCAGTAGTATCTTCGGACTAGCGGAAAGCACAGATACGCAGTATTTT. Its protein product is CASSIFGLAESTDTQYF.

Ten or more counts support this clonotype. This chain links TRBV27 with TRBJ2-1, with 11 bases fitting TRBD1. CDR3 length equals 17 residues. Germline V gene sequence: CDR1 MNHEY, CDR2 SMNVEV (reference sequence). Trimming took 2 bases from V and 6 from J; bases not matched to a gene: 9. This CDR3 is CASSLTGGTGGSNEQFF. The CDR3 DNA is TGTGCCAGCAGTTTAACAGGCGGGACAGGGGGAAGCAATGAGCAGTTCTTC.

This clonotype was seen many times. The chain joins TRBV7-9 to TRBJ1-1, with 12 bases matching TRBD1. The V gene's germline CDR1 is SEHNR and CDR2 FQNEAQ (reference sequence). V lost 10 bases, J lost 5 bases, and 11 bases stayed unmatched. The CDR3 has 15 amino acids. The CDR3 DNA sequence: TGTGCCACCCTCCCGGGACAGGGGGCCGGAACTGAAGCTTTCTTT. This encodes CATLPGQGAGTEAFF.

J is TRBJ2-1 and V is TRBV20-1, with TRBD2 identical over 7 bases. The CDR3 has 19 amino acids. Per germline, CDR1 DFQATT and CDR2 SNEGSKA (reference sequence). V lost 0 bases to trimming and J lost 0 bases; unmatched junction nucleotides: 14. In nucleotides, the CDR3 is TGCAGTGCTAGAGATTTGGCTAGCGGAGGTACCAGCTCCTACAATGAGCAGTTCTTC. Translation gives CSARDLASGGTSSYNEQFF.

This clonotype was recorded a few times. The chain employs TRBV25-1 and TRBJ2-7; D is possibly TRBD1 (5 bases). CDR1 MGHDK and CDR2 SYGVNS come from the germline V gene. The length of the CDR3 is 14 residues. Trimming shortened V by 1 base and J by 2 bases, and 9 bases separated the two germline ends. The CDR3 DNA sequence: TGTGCCAGCAGTGAATTGTGGACACCCTACGAGCAGTACTTC. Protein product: CASSELWTPYEQYF.

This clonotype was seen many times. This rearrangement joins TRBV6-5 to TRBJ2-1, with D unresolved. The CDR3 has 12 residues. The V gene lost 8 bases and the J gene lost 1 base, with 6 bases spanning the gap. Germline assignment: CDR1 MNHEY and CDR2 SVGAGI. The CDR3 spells CASVGSYNEQFF. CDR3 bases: TGTGCCAGCGTCGGATCCTACAATGAGCAGTTCTTC.

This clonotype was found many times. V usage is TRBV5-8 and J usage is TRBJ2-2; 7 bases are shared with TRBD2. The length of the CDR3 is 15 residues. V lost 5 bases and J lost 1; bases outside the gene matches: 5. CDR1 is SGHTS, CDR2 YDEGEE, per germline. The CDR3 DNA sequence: TGTGCCAGCAGGATAGCGGGCCTGAACACCGGGGAGCTGTTTTTT. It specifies CASRIAGLNTGELFF.

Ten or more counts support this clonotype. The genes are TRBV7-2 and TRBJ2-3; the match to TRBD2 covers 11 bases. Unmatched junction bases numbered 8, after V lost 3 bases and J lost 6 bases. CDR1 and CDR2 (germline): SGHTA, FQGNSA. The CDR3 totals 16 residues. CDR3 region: CASSFITSGSGDTQYF. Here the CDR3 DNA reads TGTGCCAGCAGCTTCATAACTAGCGGGAGTGGGGATACGCAGTATTTT.

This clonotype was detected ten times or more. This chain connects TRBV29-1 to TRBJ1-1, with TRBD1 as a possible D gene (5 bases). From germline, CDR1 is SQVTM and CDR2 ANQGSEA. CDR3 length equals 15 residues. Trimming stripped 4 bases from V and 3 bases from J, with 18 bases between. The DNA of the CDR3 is TGCAGCGTTGTTTATCCCGGCAGGGTCGACACTGAAGCTTTCTTT. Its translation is CSVVYPGRVDTEAFF.

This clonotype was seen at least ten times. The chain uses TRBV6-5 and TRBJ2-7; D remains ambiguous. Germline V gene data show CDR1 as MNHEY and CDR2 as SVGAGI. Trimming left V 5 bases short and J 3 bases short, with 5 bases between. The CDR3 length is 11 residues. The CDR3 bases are TGTGCCAGCAGTACTAACTACGAGCAGTACTTC. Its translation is CASSTNYEQYF.

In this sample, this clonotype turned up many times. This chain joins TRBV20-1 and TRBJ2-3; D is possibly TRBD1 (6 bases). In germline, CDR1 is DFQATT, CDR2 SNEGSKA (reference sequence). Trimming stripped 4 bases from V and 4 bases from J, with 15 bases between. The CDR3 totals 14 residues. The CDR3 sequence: CSATFAGVADTQYF. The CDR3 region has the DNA TGCAGTGCTACATTCGCAGGGGTGGCAGATACGCAGTATTTT.

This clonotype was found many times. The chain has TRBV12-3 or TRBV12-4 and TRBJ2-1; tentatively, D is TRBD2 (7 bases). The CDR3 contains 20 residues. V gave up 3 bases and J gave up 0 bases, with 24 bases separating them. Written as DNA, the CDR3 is TGTGCCAGCAGTTTGGGGAGGGTGTGGGACACGACACCCTCCTACAATGAGCAGTTCTTC. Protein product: CASSLGRVWDTTPSYNEQFF.